This TCR beta chain was recovered during a study of blood T cell repertoires in COVID-19. CDR3 length: 11 amino acids. Germline V lookup: CDR1 MDHEN, CDR2 SYDVKM. The V end was cut by 10 bases, the J end by 8 bases, with 14 bases between. Original processing notes: How many nucleated cells were present was estimated from reference gene primer amplification. TCRdb keeps only in-frame clones here, not all; method: immunoSEQ multiplex PCR. The V and J calls and clone size were taken over from that table, and D and trimming were inferred from the DNA. This sample carries more than 85,000 clones, roughly 80% of them seen once, and the ten largest clones take under 20%.

This sequence joins TRBV28 and TRBJ1-2; D is unresolved. The sequenced material came from peripheral blood. This clonotype originated in a man aged 80 or over with acute or convalescent COVID-19. In DNA form, the CDR3 reads TGTGCCACGCGGGCACCCGGAGGCTACACCTTC. Translation: CATRAPGGYTF.